This entry describes one T cell receptor (beta chain). The data were produced by immunoSEQ multiplex PCR, yet TCRdb's version contains in-frame clones alone and is incomplete. The repertoire consists of about 400,000 clones, with 89% occurring once and the leading ten covering approximately 1.5%. These data belong to a study of blood T cell repertoires in COVID-19. Study information: In each case, the material was cDNA or gDNA derived from T cells, B-cell-depleted T cells, or PBMCs.

This CDR3 has 14 residues. Trimming stripped 4 bases from V and 6 bases from J, with 16 bases between. The V gene's germline CDR1 is SGHKS and CDR2 YYEKEE (reference sequence). The sequenced sample consisted of PBMCs or T cells enriched from blood (not recorded which). The origin of this receptor is a woman between 25 and 40 years old who had recovered from COVID-19. The chain carries TRBV5-5 and TRBJ1-2; D is unclear. The CDR3 DNA sequence: TGTGCCAGCAGCAAACGCGGCCCCGCGGATGGCTACACCTTC. Protein sequence: CASSKRGPADGYTF.